What follows are 23 T cell receptor beta chains derived from one specimen sequenced in a study of blood T cell repertoires in COVID-19. TCRdb's table, derived via immunoSEQ multiplex PCR, lists solely in-frame clones and lacks some. The table lists around 300,000 clones, roughly 91% of them singletons. The source material was PBMCs or T cells enriched from blood (not recorded which). The receptors stem from a woman aged 60 to 75 who had recovered from COVID-19.

The genes are TRBV4-1 and TRBJ2-6; no clear D. CDR1 is MGHRA and CDR2 is YSYEKL in the germline V gene. V was clipped by 0 bases and J by 5 bases, with 8 bases between them. This CDR3 comprises 15 residues. The DNA for the CDR3 is TGCGCCAGCAGCCAAGATCTCGGTTGGGCCAACGTCCTGACTTTC. Residues: CASSQDLGWANVLTF.

V usage is TRBV6-2 or TRBV6-3 and J usage is TRBJ2-5, with 12 bases identical to TRBD2. The germline V gene has CDR1 MNHEY and CDR2 SVGEGT. The CDR3 has 14 amino acids. Trimming took 5 bases from V and 4 from J; bases not matched to a gene: 2. The CDR3 DNA sequence: TGTGCCAGCAGTCCGGGACTAGCGGGAGAGACCCAGTACTTC. Translation gives CASSPGLAGETQYF.

The chain has TRBV18 and TRBJ1-3; D is ambiguous. The CDR3 totals 14 residues. Trimming pared 6 bases from V and 7 bases from J, leaving 16 bases between. In germline, CDR1 is KGHSH, CDR2 LQKENI. Written as DNA, the CDR3 is TGTGCCAGCTCTCCGCGGAGTGGAGGGAACACCATATATTTT. It is translated as CASSPRSGGNTIYF. Combining the CDR3 with reference TRBV18 and TRBJ1-3 gives the whole variable domain NAGVMQNPRHLVRRRGQEARLRCSPMKGHSHVYWYRQLPEEGLKFMVYLQKENIIDESGMPKERFSAEFPKEGPSILRIQQVVRGDSAAYFCASSPRSGGNTIYFGEGSWLTVV.

This clone is a singleton in its sample. The chain employs TRBV6-5 and TRBJ2-7; 10 bases line up with TRBD1. The CDR3 runs to 14 residues. The germline V gene has CDR1 MNHEY and CDR2 SVGAGI. V trimming: 8 bases; J trimming: 7 bases; junction bases outside the gene matches: 11. The chain's CDR3 is CASHAGQGWREQYF. In DNA form, the CDR3 reads TGTGCCAGCCACGCGGGACAGGGGTGGCGGGAGCAGTACTTC.

The V and J genes are TRBV6-5 and TRBJ2-7; 9 nucleotides match TRBD1. The V and J ends lost 7 bases and 2 bases, in that order; junction bases with no gene match: 9. CDR1 MNHEY and CDR2 SVGAGI come from the germline V gene. The CDR3 spans 15 residues. This chain's CDR3 is CASNRGQGGPYEQYF. CDR3 coding DNA: TGTGCCAGCAATAGGGGACAGGGTGGCCCCTACGAGCAGTACTTC.

The chain is built from TRBV2 and TRBJ1-4; tentatively, D is TRBD1 (6 bases). This CDR3 region has 18 residues. V was trimmed by 2 bases and J by 2 bases, leaving 18 bases between them. Germline CDR1 SNHLY, CDR2 FYNNEI. The CDR3: CASSESFGGLATNEKLFF. The CDR3 bases are TGTGCCAGCAGTGAATCATTTGGGGGCCTGGCGACTAATGAAAAACTGTTTTTT.

The chain carries TRBV14 and TRBJ1-1, with TRBD1 as a possible D gene (5 bases). This CDR3 has 13 residues. Per germline, CDR1 SGHDN and CDR2 FVKESK. V was shortened by 5 bases and J by 3 bases, with 10 bases between the two germline ends. In nucleotides, the CDR3 is TGTGCCAGCAGCAGGGGCACGTACACTGAAGCTTTCTTT. This codes for CASSRGTYTEAFF.

The chain recombines TRBV5-8 with TRBJ1-2; TRBD1 agrees at 8 bases. The CDR3 is made up of 17 amino acids. Germline CDR1 SGHTS, CDR2 YDEGEE. V shed 2 bases and J 2 bases; nucleotides not matched to a gene: 11. The chain's CDR3 is CASSFRTGGRGNYGYTF. As DNA, the CDR3 is TGTGCCAGCAGCTTTCGTACAGGGGGTAGGGGCAACTATGGCTACACCTTC.

A note on this clone: The same CDR3 arises from other DNA sequences in this sample as well. The chain couples TRBV7-8 to TRBJ2-1; 8 bases line up with TRBD1. J was trimmed by 5 bases and V by 5 bases; bases with no gene match: 8. CDR1 is SGHVS, CDR2 FQNEAQ, per germline. The CDR3 consists of 15 residues. The CDR3 loop reads CASSLRDRTHNEQFF. Written as DNA, the CDR3 is TGTGCCAGCAGCCTCCGGGACAGGACCCACAATGAGCAGTTCTTC.

This chain connects TRBV9 to TRBJ1-2, with D maybe TRBD1 (6 bases). This CDR3 contains 13 residues. V was cut by 0 bases and J by 6 bases, with 9 bases left in between. The V gene's germline CDR1 is SGDLS and CDR2 YYNGEE. CDR3 bases: TGTGCCAGCAGCGTAGTCGGGGGGCATGGCTACACCTTC. Protein sequence: CASSVVGGHGYTF.

The chain has TRBV7-2 and TRBJ2-3, with a weak D call TRBD2 (5 bases). The V gene lost 5 bases and the J gene lost 0 bases, with 12 bases spanning the gap. CDR1 is SGHTA and CDR2 is FQGNSA in the germline V gene. The CDR3 loop spans 15 amino acids. The CDR3 loop reads CASSQDYLSTDTQYF. CDR3 DNA sequence: TGTGCCAGCAGCCAAGACTATCTAAGCACAGATACGCAGTATTTT.

The chain employs TRBV15 and TRBJ2-7, with 8 bases that match TRBD1. The CDR3 is 15 amino acids. Germline assignment: CDR1 LNHNV and CDR2 YYDKDF (reference sequence). With 3 bases clipped from V and 4 bases from J, the junction kept 8 bases outside the gene matches. The CDR3 coding sequence is TGTGCCACCAGCAGGGGACAGGAGTTTAGGTACGAGCAGTACTTC. Translated: CATSRGQEFRYEQYF.

Concerning this clone: Other nucleotide sequences in the sample specify the same CDR3. The chain recombines TRBV28 with TRBJ2-7, with 11 bases aligning to TRBD2. CDR1 is MDHEN and CDR2 is SYDVKM in the germline V gene. There are 16 residues in the CDR3. Trimming at V came to 3 bases and at J to 1 base, leaving 5 bases not matched to a gene. The CDR3 DNA reads as TGTGCCAGCAGTTTGGCCGGGACTAGCGGTTCCTACGAGCAGTACTTC. Protein product: CASSLAGTSGSYEQYF.

The gene calls are TRBV11-2 and TRBJ2-3; a possible D gene is TRBD1 (6 bases). Trimming pared 7 bases from V and 5 bases from J, leaving 16 bases between. Germline lookup yields CDR1 SGHAT and CDR2 FQNNGV. CDR3 length: 14 residues. Written as DNA, the CDR3 is TGTGCCAGCAAATGGACAGAGGGCAGAGATACGCAGTATTTT. Encoded protein: CASKWTEGRDTQYF.

Only one count was recorded for this clone. This chain links TRBV28 with TRBJ1-1; 8 positions agree with TRBD1. Germline V lookup: CDR1 MDHEN, CDR2 SYDVKM. CDR3 length equals 13 residues. V was clipped by 4 bases and J by 2 bases; unmatched bases: 0. CDR3 sequence (DNA): TGTGCCAGCAGTTCAGGGGGCAACACTGAAGCTTTCTTT. Its translation is CASSSGGNTEAFF.

This rearrangement joins TRBV3-1 (or the pseudogene TRBV3-2) to TRBJ1-1; unclear D gene. The CDR3 contains 12 residues. CDR1 is LGHDT and CDR2 is YNNKEL in the germline V gene (reference sequence). Trimming stripped 3 bases from V and 10 bases from J, with 12 bases between. This CDR3 is CASSQGAGSAFF. DNA of the CDR3: TGTGCCAGCAGCCAGGGAGCGGGGTCAGCTTTCTTT.

The chain joins TRBV7-8 to TRBJ1-6, with D perhaps matching TRBD1 (6 bases). Germline V gene data show CDR1 as SGHVS and CDR2 as FQNEAQ. Trimming pared 5 bases from V and 0 bases from J, leaving 14 bases between. The CDR3 sequence is 17 residues long. The CDR3 region is CASSPRGGSSYNSPLHF. Here the CDR3 DNA reads TGTGCCAGCAGCCCTAGGGGGGGGAGCTCCTATAATTCACCCCTCCACTTT.

The V call is TRBV6-4, the J call TRBJ1-3, with TRBD1 matching 10 bases. The germline V gene has CDR1 MRHNA and CDR2 SNTAGT. CDR3 length equals 18 residues. Germline trimming cut 4 bases from V and 4 bases from J; bases unmatched to any gene: 13. The CDR3 bases are TGTGCCAGCAGTGTCCGGGACAGGGGAATAGATAGGGGAAACACCATATATTTT. Amino acid sequence: CASSVRDRGIDRGNTIYF.

This clone was found a few times. The chain combines TRBV3-1 (or the pseudogene TRBV3-2) with TRBJ2-7; 8 nucleotides agree with TRBD1. The junction had 1 base not matched to a gene; V was cut back by 2 bases and J by 7 bases. CDR1 and CDR2 (germline): LGHDT, YNNKEL (reference sequence). The CDR3 is 12 residues long. The CDR3 here is CASSQTGGEQYF. In DNA, the CDR3 is TGTGCCAGCAGCCAAACAGGGGGTGAGCAGTACTTC.

The chain combines TRBV3-1 (or the pseudogene TRBV3-2) with TRBJ1-5, with D maybe TRBD1 (5 bases). Trimming shortened V by 2 bases and J by 10 bases, and 18 bases separated the two germline ends. CDR1 is LGHDT and CDR2 is YNNKEL in the germline V gene (reference sequence). The CDR3 spans 15 residues. CDR3 nucleotide sequence: TGTGCCAGCAGCCAAAAATTAGGGGTTCAAGGACCCCAGCATTTT. Residues: CASSQKLGVQGPQHF.

The chain uses TRBV4-1 and TRBJ2-3; 12 bases agree with TRBD2. Germline trimming cut 1 base from V and 2 bases from J; bases unmatched to any gene: 4. The CDR3 is made up of 17 amino acids. Per the germline V gene, CDR1 is MGHRA and CDR2 is YSYEKL. The CDR3 DNA follows: TGCGCCAGCAGCCAAGCCCCTAGCGGGAGGGCCACAGATACGCAGTATTTT. Translation: CASSQAPSGRATDTQYF.

The genes are TRBV29-1 and TRBJ1-2; perhaps TRBD1 as D (5 bases). Germline loops: CDR1 SQVTM, CDR2 ANQGSEA. V shed 4 bases and J shed 10 bases, with 22 bases lying between them. The CDR3 spans 14 residues. CDR3 DNA sequence: TGCAGCGTTGTACAGTCCCTGGGGCCCGACCCCTACACCTTC. Translated: CSVVQSLGPDPYTF.

V is TRBV5-1 and J is TRBJ2-7; 11 bases are a match to TRBD2. V shed 3 bases and J 3 bases; nucleotides not matched to a gene: 5. The CDR3 totals 15 residues. The germline gives CDR1 SGHRS, CDR2 YFSETQ. Here the CDR3 DNA reads TGCGCCAGCAGCTCTATAGCGGGAGGGAACTACGAGCAGTACTTC. This encodes CASSSIAGGNYEQYF. Filled out from reference TRBV5-1 and TRBJ2-7, the complete variable domain reads KAGVTQTPRYLIKTRGQQVTLSCSPISGHRSVSWYQQTPGQGLQFLFEYFSETQRNKGNFPGRFSGRQFSNSRSEMNVSTLELGDSALYLCASSSIAGGNYEQYFGPGTRLTVT.